This T cell receptor beta chain was sequenced in a study of blood T cell repertoires in COVID-19. Study as a whole: Some COVID-19 samples were acute and others convalescent; all came from the United States, Italy and Spain. Sample material is recorded as cDNA or gDNA derived from T cells, B-cell-depleted T cells, or PBMCs.

Germline assignment: CDR1 ENHRY and CDR2 SYGVKD. This CDR3 region has 12 residues. V was clipped by 8 bases and J by 0 bases; unmatched bases: 0. As originally analysed: Counts of nucleated cells, estimated from reference gene primer amplification, were obtained. Assay used: immunoSEQ multiplex PCR; TCRdb lists only in-frame clones, some missing. That table furnishes V, J and clone size, whereas the DNA furnished D and trimming. The data contain about 23,000 clones, 75% to 95% of them singletons. The chain has TRBV10-3 and TRBJ1-2; 7 bases line up with TRBD1. The source of this sequence is a human donor in a cohort sampled during active COVID-19. The sequenced material came from peripheral blood. As DNA, the CDR3 is TGTGCCATCGACAGGGCTAACTATGGCTACACCTTC. This gives the protein CAIDRANYGYTF.